This T cell receptor (beta chain) comes out of a study of T cells in Graves' hyperthyroidism and ophthalmopathy. RNA transcripts provided the source from which TCR beta CDR3 regions were amplified. When the TCR CDR3 underwent first-round RT-PCR, the HTBI primer set was used. A single record per CDR3 protein comes from TCRdb applying MiXCR to the multiplex PCR reads. Of approximately 380,000 distinct CDR3 sequences in the sample, about 18% were seen once. A remark on this clonotype: This clone may be a read error of a much larger clone one base away.

The CDR3 spans 13 residues. Germline V gives CDR1 MDHEN, CDR2 SYDVKM. The V end lost 6 bases, the J end lost 4 bases, and 12 bases lay between the germline ends. The chain couples TRBV28 to TRBJ1-2, with D uncertain. The receptor was derived from a man aged 18 to 30 with Graves' ophthalmopathy. The source material was blood. The CDR3 spells CASSSPALYGYTF. DNA for the CDR3: TGTGCCAGCAGCTCACCAGCCCTCTATGGCTACACCTTC.